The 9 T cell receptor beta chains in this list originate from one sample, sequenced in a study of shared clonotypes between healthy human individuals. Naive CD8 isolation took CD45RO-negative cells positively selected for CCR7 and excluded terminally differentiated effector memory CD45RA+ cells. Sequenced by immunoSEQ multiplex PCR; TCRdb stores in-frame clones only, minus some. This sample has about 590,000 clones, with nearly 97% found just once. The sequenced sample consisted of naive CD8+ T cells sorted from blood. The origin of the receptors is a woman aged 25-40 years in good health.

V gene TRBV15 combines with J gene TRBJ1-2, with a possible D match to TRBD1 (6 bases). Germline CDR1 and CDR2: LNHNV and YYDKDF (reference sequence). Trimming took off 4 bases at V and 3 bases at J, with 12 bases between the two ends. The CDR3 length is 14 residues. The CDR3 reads CATSKRQAHYGYTF. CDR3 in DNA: TGTGCCACCAGCAAGAGACAGGCGCACTATGGCTACACCTTC.

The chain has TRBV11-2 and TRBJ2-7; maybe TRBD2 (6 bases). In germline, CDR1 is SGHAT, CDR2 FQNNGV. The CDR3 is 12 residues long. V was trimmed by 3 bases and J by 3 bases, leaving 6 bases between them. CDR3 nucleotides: TGTGCCAGCAGCTTTAGCGGCTACGAGCAGTACTTC. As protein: CASSFSGYEQYF.

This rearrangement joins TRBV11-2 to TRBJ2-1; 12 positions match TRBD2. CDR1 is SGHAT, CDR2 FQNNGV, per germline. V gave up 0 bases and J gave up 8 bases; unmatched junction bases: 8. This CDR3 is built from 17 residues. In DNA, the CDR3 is TGTGCCAGCAGCTTAGACTGGACTAGCGGGGTAGGGGATGAGCAGTTCTTC. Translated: CASSLDWTSGVGDEQFF.

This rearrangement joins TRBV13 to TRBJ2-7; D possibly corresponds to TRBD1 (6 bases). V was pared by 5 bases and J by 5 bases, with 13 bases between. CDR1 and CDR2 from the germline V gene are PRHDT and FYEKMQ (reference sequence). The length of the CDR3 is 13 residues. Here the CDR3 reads CASSDITGNEQYF. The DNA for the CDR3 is TGTGCCAGCAGCGACATCACAGGGAACGAGCAGTACTTC.

CDR3 sequence (DNA): TGTGCCAGCAGCCCGTGGACAGATACCGATGAGCAGTTCTTC. This codes for CASSPWTDTDEQFF. The V call is TRBV11-2, the J call TRBJ2-1, with a tentative D call TRBD1 (6 bases). The CDR3 consists of 14 residues. The germline gives CDR1 SGHAT, CDR2 FQNNGV. Between the trimmed V and J ends, which lost 5 bases and 8 bases, there was a span of 16 bases.

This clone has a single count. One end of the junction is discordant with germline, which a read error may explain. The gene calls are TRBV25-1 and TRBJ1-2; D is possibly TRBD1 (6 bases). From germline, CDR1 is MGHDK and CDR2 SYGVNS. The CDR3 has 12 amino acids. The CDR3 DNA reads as TGTGCCAGCAGCGAATCCCGGACAGCTTTTAAATTC. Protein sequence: CASSESRTAFKF.

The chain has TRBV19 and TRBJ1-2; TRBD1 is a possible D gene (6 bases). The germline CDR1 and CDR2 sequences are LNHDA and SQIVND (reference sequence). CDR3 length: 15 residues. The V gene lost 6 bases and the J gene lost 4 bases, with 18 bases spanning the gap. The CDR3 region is CASSETLDRSYGYTF. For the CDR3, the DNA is TGTGCCAGTAGCGAGACATTAGACAGGAGCTATGGCTACACCTTC.

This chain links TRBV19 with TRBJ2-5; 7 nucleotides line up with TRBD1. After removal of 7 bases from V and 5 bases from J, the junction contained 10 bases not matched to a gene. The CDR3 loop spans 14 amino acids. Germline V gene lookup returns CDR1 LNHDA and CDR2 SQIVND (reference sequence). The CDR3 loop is CASTTGQAPETQYF. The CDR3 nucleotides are TGTGCCAGTACTACAGGACAGGCGCCGGAGACCCAGTACTTC.

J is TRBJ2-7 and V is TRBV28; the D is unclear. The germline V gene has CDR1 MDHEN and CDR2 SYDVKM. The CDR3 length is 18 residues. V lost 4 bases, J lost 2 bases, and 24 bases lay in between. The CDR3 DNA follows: TGTGCCAGCAGTTCAGCCCCCTTTGGGGATCTGGGCCCCTACGAGCAGTACTTC. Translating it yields CASSSAPFGDLGPYEQYF.